The rows below give T cell receptor beta chains drawn from one sample of a study of cytomegalovirus exposure and HLA in healthy donors. Only in-frame clones appear in the TCRdb table, and some are missing; sequencing was by immunoSEQ multiplex PCR. The sample lists about 160,000 clones; roughly 76% were seen once. Sequencing used PBMCs. These receptors were collected from a man in his fifties or sixties in good health and CMV-seronegative. The CDR3 runs from the conserved cysteine through the conserved F or W. Each record gives: clone size, D gene, V gene, J gene, CDR3 DNA, CDR3 protein. A D gene is named only where the DNA matches it firmly. Some rows have no size entry. The others give once, few or many, or a class for an expanded clone.

clone size: few
D gene: TRBD2
V gene: TRBV4-2
J gene: TRBJ2-1
CDR3 DNA: TGTGCCAGCAGCCAAGCTGGGACTAGCGGTAACAATGAGCAGTTCTTC
CDR3 protein: CASSQAGTSGNNEQFF

clone size: -
D gene: TRBD1
V gene: TRBV19
J gene: TRBJ1-4
CDR3 DNA: TGTGCCAGTAGTTCTGGGACAGGGGATGAAAAACTGTTTTTT
CDR3 protein: CASSSGTGDEKLFF

clone size: -
D gene: -
V gene: TRBV11-2
J gene: TRBJ2-1
CDR3 DNA: TGTGCCAGCAGCTTTTGGAGTGATGAGCAGTTCTTC
CDR3 protein: CASSFWSDEQFF

clone size: -
D gene: -
V gene: TRBV7-2
J gene: TRBJ1-3
CDR3 DNA: TGTGCCAGCAGCTTAGAGGGGACAAACTTTGGAAACACCATATATTTT
CDR3 protein: CASSLEGTNFGNTIYF

clone size: -
D gene: -
V gene: TRBV7-2
J gene: TRBJ1-2
CDR3 DNA: TGTGCCAGCAGCCTAACACAGTCTAACTATGGCTACACCTTC
CDR3 protein: CASSLTQSNYGYTF

clone size: few
D gene: -
V gene: TRBV4-1
J gene: TRBJ2-2
CDR3 DNA: TGCGCCAGCAGCCAAGATCTAGCCGGGGAGCTGTTTTTT
CDR3 protein: CASSQDLAGELFF

clone size: -
D gene: -
V gene: TRBV5-4
J gene: TRBJ2-7
CDR3 DNA: TGTGCCAGCAGCTTGGGACAGGACAGCTCCTACGAGCAGTACTTC
CDR3 protein: CASSLGQDSSYEQYF

clone size: -
D gene: TRBD1
V gene: TRBV27
J gene: TRBJ1-2
CDR3 DNA: TGTGCCAGCAGACTCTCCAGGGGGGCTGGCTACACCTTC
CDR3 protein: CASRLSRGAGYTF

clone size: few
D gene: -
V gene: TRBV19
J gene: TRBJ2-2
CDR3 DNA: TGTGCCAGTAGTATATCCAGGGTATCGTCCGGGGAGCTGTTTTTT
CDR3 protein: CASSISRVSSGELFF

clone size: -
D gene: -
V gene: TRBV7-9
J gene: TRBJ1-2
CDR3 DNA: TGTGCCAGCAGATCAGGGGCAGGGGGCTACACCTTC
CDR3 protein: CASRSGAGGYTF

clone size: -
D gene: -
V gene: TRBV18
J gene: TRBJ1-2
CDR3 DNA: TGTGCCAGCTCACCGGCCCAGGTTCGCTTAAACTATGGCTACACCTTC
CDR3 protein: CASSPAQVRLNYGYTF

clone size: -
D gene: TRBD2
V gene: TRBV9
J gene: TRBJ2-3
CDR3 DNA: TGTGCCAGCAGCGTTCGGACTAGCCCTAGCACAGATACGCAGTATTTT
CDR3 protein: CASSVRTSPSTDTQYF

clone size: -
D gene: TRBD2
V gene: TRBV4-1
J gene: TRBJ2-2
CDR3 DNA: TGCGCCAGCAGCCACAGGGGGGGTCCGGGACTAGCGCCCAGAGGTGACACCGGGGAGCTGTTTTTT
CDR3 protein: CASSHRGGPGLAPRGDTGELFF

clone size: -
D gene: TRBD2
V gene: TRBV7-6
J gene: TRBJ2-1
CDR3 DNA: TGTGCCAGCAGCTCCTCGACTAGCGGGAGGGGTTGGTTCTTC
CDR3 protein: CASSSSTSGRGWFF

clone size: -
D gene: -
V gene: TRBV28
J gene: TRBJ1-3
CDR3 DNA: TGTGCCAGCACCCCCGATTTTAGCTCTGGAAACACCATATATTTT
CDR3 protein: CASTPDFSSGNTIYF

clone size: -
D gene: TRBD2
V gene: TRBV4-2
J gene: TRBJ2-3
CDR3 DNA: TGTGCCAGCAGCCAAGGGTCCGTGCGGGGGGGCCTAGATACGCAGTATTTT
CDR3 protein: CASSQGSVRGGLDTQYF

clone size: -
D gene: -
V gene: TRBV4-1
J gene: TRBJ2-3
CDR3 DNA: TGCGCCAGCAGCCAAGATCGTGGCAGGGTAAGCACAGATACGCAGTATTTT
CDR3 protein: CASSQDRGRVSTDTQYF

clone size: -
D gene: -
V gene: TRBV7-6
J gene: TRBJ1-4
CDR3 DNA: TGTGCCAGCAGCTCCACCAAAGGACAGACTAATGAAAAACTGTTTTTT
CDR3 protein: CASSSTKGQTNEKLFF

clone size: -
D gene: TRBD1
V gene: TRBV25-1
J gene: TRBJ1-2
CDR3 DNA: TGTGCCAGCAGACGACAGGGGGCGTATGGCTACACCTTC
CDR3 protein: CASRRQGAYGYTF

clone size: once
D gene: TRBD2
V gene: TRBV7-9
J gene: TRBJ2-3
CDR3 DNA: TGTTCCAGCAGCTTACTCCTAGCGGGGGGCGGACACGATACGCAGTATTTT
CDR3 protein: CSSSLLLAGGGHDTQYF

clone size: -
D gene: -
V gene: TRBV7-9
J gene: TRBJ2-7
CDR3 DNA: TGTGCCAGCAGCTTAGAGCTAGCGTGGAGGTCCGAGCAGTACTTC
CDR3 protein: CASSLELAWRSEQYF

clone size: -
D gene: TRBD2
V gene: TRBV5-1
J gene: TRBJ2-7
CDR3 DNA: TGCGCCAGCAGCCCGACTAGCGGGAGTATGCCTACCTACGAGCAGTACTTC
CDR3 protein: CASSPTSGSMPTYEQYF